Following are 17 T cell receptor beta chains from one sample sequenced in a study of T cell responses to AZD1222 COVID-19 vaccine listed by TCRdb under 2021. In the paper's terms, the time point label means: baseline before first vaccination. Library preparation used the immunoSEQ multiplex PCR assay. TCRdb stores this immuneACCESS table with in-frame sequences only. Part of the clones is absent; in the studies checked, under half of the shortfall reflects unresolved V genes, and no reason is known for the rest. This sample has under 140,000 clones in its table, and about 85% of those were observed once. The ten largest make up about 3.3% of the sample. The source material was peripheral blood, sampled on day 0 of AZD1222 vaccination. Source of these receptors: an adult in good health.

The rearrangement joins TRBV7-2 to TRBJ1-5; 7 nucleotides align to TRBD1. V lost 1 base and J lost 7; bases outside the gene matches: 7. The CDR3 loop spans 15 amino acids. From germline, CDR1 is SGHTA and CDR2 FQGNSA. CDR3 amino acids: CASSLVWAGGQPQHF. The CDR3 nucleotides read TGTGCCAGCAGCTTAGTATGGGCAGGGGGGCAGCCCCAGCATTTT. The full variable domain, with the rest looked up from reference TRBV7-2 and TRBJ1-5, is GAGVSQSPSNKVTEKGKDVELRCDPISGHTALYWYRQSLGQGLEFLIYFQGNSAPDKSGLPSDRFSAERTGGSVSTLTIQRTQQEDSAVYLCASSLVWAGGQPQHFGDGTRLSIL.

The chain employs TRBV5-1 and TRBJ1-2; 7 nucleotides align to TRBD1. The CDR3 has 16 amino acids. Germline trimming cut 3 bases from V and 4 bases from J; bases unmatched to any gene: 12. Germline CDR1 SGHRS, CDR2 YFSETQ. CDR3 DNA: TGCGCCAGCAGCTCAAGAGCGACAGGGTTTGTCTATGGCTACACCTTC. Translating gives CASSSRATGFVYGYTF.

The V gene is TRBV3-1 (or the pseudogene TRBV3-2), the J gene TRBJ1-3; the D gene is possibly TRBD1 (6 bases). Germline V gene sequence: CDR1 LGHDT, CDR2 YNNKEL (reference sequence). Deletions cut 4 bases from V and 4 bases from J, with 17 bases between. The CDR3 loop spans 16 amino acids. The CDR3 loop reads CASSPSRGAGGNTIYF. For the CDR3, the DNA is TGTGCCAGCAGCCCATCCCGGGGGGCGGGCGGAAACACCATATATTTT.

V is TRBV2 and J is TRBJ2-1, with 9 bases fitting TRBD1. The ends lost 5 bases at V and 8 bases at J; junction bases unmatched: 7. The CDR3 has 14 residues. Germline CDR1 and CDR2: SNHLY and FYNNEI. CDR3 residues: CASSLDRGVDEQFF. CDR3 sequence (DNA): TGTGCCAGCAGTTTGGACAGGGGAGTGGATGAGCAGTTCTTC.

CDR3 bases: TGTGCCAGCAGCTTAGGGCGGACAGGGGGCGATGAGCAGTTCTTC. The encoded protein is CASSLGRTGGDEQFF. The chain joins TRBV7-2 to TRBJ2-1, with TRBD1 matching over 11 bases. Germline V gene sequence: CDR1 SGHTA, CDR2 FQGNSA. The junction had 4 bases not matched to a gene; V was cut back by 1 base and J by 8 bases. The CDR3 has 15 amino acids.

The chain joins TRBV19 to TRBJ1-1; D gene uncertain. The CDR3 spans 11 residues. Germline V gives CDR1 LNHDA, CDR2 SQIVND (reference sequence). The germline V and J ends were trimmed by 9 bases and 10 bases, with 15 bases remaining between them. Here the CDR3 DNA reads TGTGCCAGCCTATCTACCCTCGGAGCTTTCTTT. Protein: CASLSTLGAFF.

This sequence joins TRBV19 and TRBJ1-1; 8 bases are a match to TRBD1. Losses at the gene ends were 6 bases for V and 5 bases for J; bases not matched to a gene: 5. This CDR3 spans 13 amino acids. The germline V gene has CDR1 LNHDA and CDR2 SQIVND (reference sequence). This chain's CDR3 is CASSATGGTEAFF. Written as DNA, the CDR3 is TGTGCCAGTAGCGCCACAGGGGGTACTGAAGCTTTCTTT.

V gene TRBV2 combines with J gene TRBJ2-5; D possibly uses TRBD1 or TRBD2 (6 bases each). Germline loops: CDR1 SNHLY, CDR2 FYNNEI. V lost 9 bases and J 4 bases, leaving 12 bases between the germline ends. This CDR3 region has 12 residues. CDR3 protein: CARGGGGETQYF. The DNA for the CDR3 is TGTGCCAGAGGAGGGGGAGGAGAGACCCAGTACTTC.

CDR3 residues: CASSSSGQGNQPQHF. In DNA form, the CDR3 reads TGTGCCAGCAGTTCTTCCGGACAGGGCAATCAGCCCCAGCATTTT. This chain uses TRBV6-2 or TRBV6-3 with TRBJ1-5, with TRBD1 matching over 7 bases. CDR1 is MNHEY, CDR2 SVGEGT, per germline. CDR3 size: 15 residues. V was pared by 4 bases and J by 2 bases, with 5 bases of the junction left unmatched.

The rearrangement links TRBV6-1 to TRBJ2-7; TRBD1 aligns across 7 bases. The germline V gene has CDR1 MNHNS and CDR2 SASEGT. This CDR3 has 14 amino acids. V was pared by 1 base and J by 0 bases, with 0 bases of the junction left unmatched. CDR3 coding DNA: TGTGCCAGCAGTGAAGGGGACAGCTCCTACGAGCAGTACTTC. It yields the protein CASSEGDSSYEQYF.

This chain links TRBV7-8 with TRBJ1-3, with 9 bases aligning to TRBD1. The ends lost 5 bases at V and 6 bases at J; junction bases unmatched: 11. The CDR3 spans 16 residues. Looked up from germline, CDR1 is SGHVS and CDR2 is FQNEAQ. CDR3 bases: TGTGCCAGCAGCCTGCCGGGACAGGGTGTCGAAAACACCATATATTTT. Its translation: CASSLPGQGVENTIYF.

The gene calls are TRBV29-1 and TRBJ1-1; D possibly corresponds to TRBD1 (6 bases). V was trimmed by 8 bases and J by 4 bases, leaving 17 bases between them. Germline V lookup: CDR1 SQVTM, CDR2 ANQGSEA. This CDR3 is 13 amino acids long. The DNA of the CDR3 is TGCAGCACCAAGCGGGGGGCTAGCACTGAAGCTTTCTTT. It specifies CSTKRGASTEAFF.

The chain is built from TRBV9 and TRBJ1-2; no clear D. The CDR3 loop spans 14 amino acids. V was shortened by 0 bases and J by 2 bases, with 8 bases between the two germline ends. In germline, CDR1 is SGDLS, CDR2 YYNGEE. CDR3 in amino acids: CASSVASGNYGYTF. The CDR3 region has the DNA TGTGCCAGCAGCGTAGCCTCGGGAAACTATGGCTACACCTTC.

The V call is TRBV21-1, the J call TRBJ1-3; the table's D call, TRBD1, has no DNA check behind it. TRBV21-1 is given as a pseudogene. The CDR3 is 17 amino acids. The CDR3 sequence: CASSPPDRGPPGNTIYF. As DNA, the CDR3 is TGTGCCAGCAGCCCCCCCGACAGGGGGCCTCCTGGAAACACCATATATTTT.

The chain is built from TRBV5-1 and TRBJ1-1; D unclear. This CDR3 region has 13 residues. Germline CDR1 and CDR2: SGHRS and YFSETQ. Trimming shortened V by 0 bases and J by 3 bases, and 6 bases separated the two germline ends. The CDR3: CASSLAEDTEAFF. The CDR3, as DNA: TGCGCCAGCAGCTTGGCAGAGGACACTGAAGCTTTCTTT.

In DNA, the CDR3 is TGTGCCAGCAGCCCAGGACAGGGAAGTCGGCTCGGCTATGGCTACACCTTC. The encoded protein is CASSPGQGSRLGYGYTF. The chain links TRBV14 to TRBJ1-2, with 8 positions matching TRBD1. The V gene's germline CDR1 is SGHDN and CDR2 FVKESK. CDR3 length: 17 residues. The V and J ends lost 4 bases and 4 bases, in that order; junction bases with no gene match: 14.

In this sample, this clone turned up once. The chain joins TRBV5-4 to TRBJ1-2; 7 bases fit TRBD1. The CDR3 extends over 15 amino acids. Germline CDR1 reads SGHNT; CDR2 reads YYREEE (reference sequence). With V trimmed by 0 bases and J by 6 bases, 8 bases remained unmatched. The CDR3 protein is CASSLGNTGDNGYTF. Written as DNA, the CDR3 is TGTGCCAGCAGCTTGGGGAACACAGGGGATAATGGCTACACCTTC.